The clone carrying this T cell receptor beta chain occurred many times. The germline V gene encodes CDR1 SEHNR and CDR2 FQNEAQ (reference sequence). Trimming pared 2 bases from V and 5 bases from J, leaving 15 bases between. The CDR3 contains 15 residues. This specimen belongs to a study of molecular identifiers for immune sequencing clone quantification. TCRdb called the PCR reads again in MiXCR, with one record for every CDR3 protein. The repertoire holds about 100,000 distinct CDR3 sequences, with 21% as singletons. The V call is TRBV7-9, the J call TRBJ1-1; D is undetermined. The TCR originated in a human donor in good health. Some libraries in this study had Jurkat cell RNA spiked in. Sequencing was done on a sample of naive CD8+ T cells from blood, with Jurkat cell RNA spiked in. Subset specified: FACS-sorted CD8+CD4-CCR7+CD45RA+ naive T cells. The CDR3 DNA follows: TGTGCCAGCAGCTTATCAAGTGGGGTAGGGACTGAAGCTTTCTTT. Protein sequence: CASSLSSGVGTEAFF.